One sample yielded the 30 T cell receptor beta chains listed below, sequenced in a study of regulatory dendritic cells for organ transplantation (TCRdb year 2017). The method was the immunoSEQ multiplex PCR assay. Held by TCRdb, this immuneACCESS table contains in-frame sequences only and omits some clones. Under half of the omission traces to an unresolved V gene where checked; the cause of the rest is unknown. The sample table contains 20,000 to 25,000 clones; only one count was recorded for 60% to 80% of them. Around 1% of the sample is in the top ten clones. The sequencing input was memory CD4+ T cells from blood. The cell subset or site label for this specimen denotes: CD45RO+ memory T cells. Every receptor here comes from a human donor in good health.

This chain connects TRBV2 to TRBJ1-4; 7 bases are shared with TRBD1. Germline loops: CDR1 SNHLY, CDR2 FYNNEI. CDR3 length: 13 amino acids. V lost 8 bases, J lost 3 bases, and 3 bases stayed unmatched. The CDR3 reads CASSGQANEKLFF. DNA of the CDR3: TGTGCCAGCTCCGGACAGGCTAATGAAAAACTGTTTTTT.

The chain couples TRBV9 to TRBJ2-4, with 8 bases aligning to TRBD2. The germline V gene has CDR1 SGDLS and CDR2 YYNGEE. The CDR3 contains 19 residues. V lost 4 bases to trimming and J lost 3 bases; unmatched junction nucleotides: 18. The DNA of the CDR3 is TGTGCCAGCAGCTCCCCCACCTCTTCCGGGGGGGGCGTCAAAAACATTCAGTACTTC. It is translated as CASSSPTSSGGGVKNIQYF.

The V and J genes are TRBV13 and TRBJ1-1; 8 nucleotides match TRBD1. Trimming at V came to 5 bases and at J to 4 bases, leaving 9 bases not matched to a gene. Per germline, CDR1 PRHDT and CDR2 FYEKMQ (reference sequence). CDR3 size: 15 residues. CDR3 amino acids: CASSPMDRVTTEAFF. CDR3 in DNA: TGTGCCAGCAGCCCAATGGACAGGGTAACCACTGAAGCTTTCTTT.

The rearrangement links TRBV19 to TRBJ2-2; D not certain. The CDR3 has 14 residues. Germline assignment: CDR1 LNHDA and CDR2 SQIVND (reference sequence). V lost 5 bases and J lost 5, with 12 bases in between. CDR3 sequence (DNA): TGTGCCAGTAGTCGCCTTCAGGAAACCGGGGAGCTGTTTTTT. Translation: CASSRLQETGELFF.

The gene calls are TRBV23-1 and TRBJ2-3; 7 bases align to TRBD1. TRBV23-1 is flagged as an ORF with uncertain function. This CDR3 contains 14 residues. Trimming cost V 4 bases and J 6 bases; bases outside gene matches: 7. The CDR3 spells CASSLSTGDDTQYF. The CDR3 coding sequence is TGCGCCAGCAGTCTATCAACAGGGGATGATACGCAGTATTTT.

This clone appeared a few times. DNA for the CDR3: TGCGCCAGCACCCACGGAGAGGCTGGAAACACCATATATTTT. It specifies CASTHGEAGNTIYF. The gene calls are TRBV5-1 and TRBJ1-3; D is unresolved. This CDR3 contains 14 residues. Trimming stripped 6 bases from V and 2 bases from J, with 12 bases between. Germline loops: CDR1 SGHRS, CDR2 YFSETQ.

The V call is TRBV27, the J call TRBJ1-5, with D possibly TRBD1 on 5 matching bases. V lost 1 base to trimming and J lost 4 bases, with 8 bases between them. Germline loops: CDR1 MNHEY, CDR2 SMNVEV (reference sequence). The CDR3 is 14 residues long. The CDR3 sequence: CASSLWGTNQPQHF. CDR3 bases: TGTGCCAGCAGTTTATGGGGCACTAATCAGCCCCAGCATTTT.

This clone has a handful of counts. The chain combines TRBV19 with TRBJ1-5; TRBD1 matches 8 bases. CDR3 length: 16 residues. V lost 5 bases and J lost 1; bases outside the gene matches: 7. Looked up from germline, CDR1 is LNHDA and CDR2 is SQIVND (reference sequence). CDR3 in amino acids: CASSYGSGGSNQPQHF. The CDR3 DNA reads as TGTGCCAGTAGTTACGGGTCAGGGGGCAGCAATCAGCCCCAGCATTTT. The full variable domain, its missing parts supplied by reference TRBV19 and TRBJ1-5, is DGGITQSPKYLFRKEGQNVTLSCEQNLNHDAMYWYRQDPGQGLRLIYYSQIVNDFQKGDIAEGYSVSREKKESFPLTVTSAQKNPTAFYLCASSYGSGGSNQPQHFGDGTRLSIL.

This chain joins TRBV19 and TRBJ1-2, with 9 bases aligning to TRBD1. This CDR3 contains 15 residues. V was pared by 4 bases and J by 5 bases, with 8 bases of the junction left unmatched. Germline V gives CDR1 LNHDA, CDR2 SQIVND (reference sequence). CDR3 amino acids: CASSTTGTGTYGYTF. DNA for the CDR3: TGTGCCAGTAGTACAACCGGGACAGGGACGTATGGCTACACCTTC.

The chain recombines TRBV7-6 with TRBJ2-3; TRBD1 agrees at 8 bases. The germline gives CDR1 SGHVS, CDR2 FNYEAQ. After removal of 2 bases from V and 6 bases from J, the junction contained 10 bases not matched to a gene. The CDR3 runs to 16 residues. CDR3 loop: CASSLRAGQGTDTQYF. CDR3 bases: TGTGCCAGCAGCTTAAGGGCCGGACAGGGTACGGATACGCAGTATTTT.

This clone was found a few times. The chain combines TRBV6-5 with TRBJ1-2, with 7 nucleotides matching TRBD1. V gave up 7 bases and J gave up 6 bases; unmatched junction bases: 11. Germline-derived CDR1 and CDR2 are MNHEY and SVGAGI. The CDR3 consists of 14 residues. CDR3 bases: TGTGCCAGCACCCGAACGGGAGGGGGCGATGGCTACACCTTC. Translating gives CASTRTGGGDGYTF.

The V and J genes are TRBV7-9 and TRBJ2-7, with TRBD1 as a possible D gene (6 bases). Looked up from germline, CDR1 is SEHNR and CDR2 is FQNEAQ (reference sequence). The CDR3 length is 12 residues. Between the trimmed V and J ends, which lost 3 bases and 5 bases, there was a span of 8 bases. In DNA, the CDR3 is TGTGCCAGCAGCTTGACAGGCAACGAGCAGTACTTC. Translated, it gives CASSLTGNEQYF.

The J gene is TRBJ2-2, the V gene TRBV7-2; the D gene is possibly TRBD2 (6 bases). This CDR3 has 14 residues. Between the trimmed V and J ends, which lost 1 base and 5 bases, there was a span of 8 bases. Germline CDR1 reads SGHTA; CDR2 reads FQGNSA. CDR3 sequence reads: CASSLDGGTGELFF. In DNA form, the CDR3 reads TGTGCCAGCAGCTTAGATGGGGGGACCGGGGAGCTGTTTTTT.

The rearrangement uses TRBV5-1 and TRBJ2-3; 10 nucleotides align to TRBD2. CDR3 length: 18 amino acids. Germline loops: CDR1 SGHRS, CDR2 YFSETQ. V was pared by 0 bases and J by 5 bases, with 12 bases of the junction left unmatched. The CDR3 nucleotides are TGCGCCAGCAGCTTGGTCCCTAGCGGGGGCCCCGGGGGAGATACGCAGTATTTT. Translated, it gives CASSLVPSGGPGGDTQYF. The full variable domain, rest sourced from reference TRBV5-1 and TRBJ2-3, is KAGVTQTPRYLIKTRGQQVTLSCSPISGHRSVSWYQQTPGQGLQFLFEYFSETQRNKGNFPGRFSGRQFSNSRSEMNVSTLELGDSALYLCASSLVPSGGPGGDTQYFGPGTRLTVL.

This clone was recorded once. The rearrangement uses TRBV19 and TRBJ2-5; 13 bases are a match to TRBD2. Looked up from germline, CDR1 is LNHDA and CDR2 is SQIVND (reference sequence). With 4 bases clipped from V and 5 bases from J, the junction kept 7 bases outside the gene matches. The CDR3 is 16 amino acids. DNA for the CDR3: TGTGCCAGTAGTAGGACTAGCGGGGGCTCGTCGGAGACCCAGTACTTC. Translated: CASSRTSGGSSETQYF.

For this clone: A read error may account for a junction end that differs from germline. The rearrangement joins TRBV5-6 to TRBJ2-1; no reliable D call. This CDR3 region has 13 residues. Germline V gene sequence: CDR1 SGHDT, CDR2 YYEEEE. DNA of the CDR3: TGTGCCAGCCGCTTCCTAGAGGTCAATGAGCAGTTCTTC. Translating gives CASRFLEVNEQFF.

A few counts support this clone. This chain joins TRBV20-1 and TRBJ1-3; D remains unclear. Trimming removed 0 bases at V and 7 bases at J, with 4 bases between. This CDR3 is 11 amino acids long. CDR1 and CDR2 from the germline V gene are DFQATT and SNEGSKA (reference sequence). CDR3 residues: CSARDPNTIYF. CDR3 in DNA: TGCAGTGCTAGAGATCCGAACACCATATATTTT.

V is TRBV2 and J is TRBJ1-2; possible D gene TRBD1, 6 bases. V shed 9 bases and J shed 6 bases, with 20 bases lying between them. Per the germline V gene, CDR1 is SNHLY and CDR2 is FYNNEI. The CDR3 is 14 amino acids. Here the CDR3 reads CARQGDTSRNGYTF. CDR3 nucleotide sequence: TGTGCCAGGCAAGGGGACACCTCAAGGAATGGCTACACCTTC.

The CDR3 DNA reads TGTGCCAGCAGCTTATTGGGCCGGACAGGGAGGAGCACTGAAGCTTTCTTT. Protein sequence: CASSLLGRTGRSTEAFF. The rearrangement joins TRBV7-2 to TRBJ1-1, with 8 bases aligning to TRBD1. Unmatched junction bases numbered 12, after V lost 2 bases and J lost 4 bases. The CDR3 spans 17 residues. Per germline, CDR1 SGHTA and CDR2 FQGNSA.

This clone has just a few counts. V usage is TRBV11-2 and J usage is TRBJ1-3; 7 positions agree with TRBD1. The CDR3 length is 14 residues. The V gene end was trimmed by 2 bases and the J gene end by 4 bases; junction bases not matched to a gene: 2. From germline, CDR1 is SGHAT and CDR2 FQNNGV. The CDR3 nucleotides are TGTGCCAGCAGCTTACAGGGGGGCGGAAACACCATATATTTT. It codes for CASSLQGGGNTIYF.

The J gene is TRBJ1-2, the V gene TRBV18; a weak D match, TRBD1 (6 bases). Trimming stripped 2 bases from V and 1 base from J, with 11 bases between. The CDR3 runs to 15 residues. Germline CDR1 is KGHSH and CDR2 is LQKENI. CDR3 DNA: TGTGCCAGCTCACCAGAGGACAGACTTAACTATGGCTACACCTTC. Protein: CASSPEDRLNYGYTF.

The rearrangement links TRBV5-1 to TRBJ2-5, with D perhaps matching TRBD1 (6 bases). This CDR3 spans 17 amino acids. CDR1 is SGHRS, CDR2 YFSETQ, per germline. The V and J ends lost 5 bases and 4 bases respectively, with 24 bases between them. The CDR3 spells CASSRGRGEVVGETQYF. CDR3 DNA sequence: TGCGCCAGCAGTCGGGGCAGGGGCGAGGTTGTAGGAGAGACCCAGTACTTC.

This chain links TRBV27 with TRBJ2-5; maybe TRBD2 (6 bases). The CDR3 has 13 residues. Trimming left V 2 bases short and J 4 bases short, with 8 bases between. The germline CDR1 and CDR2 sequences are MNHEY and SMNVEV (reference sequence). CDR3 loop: CASSLAGRETQYF. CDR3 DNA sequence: TGTGCCAGCAGTTTAGCGGGGAGAGAGACCCAGTACTTC.

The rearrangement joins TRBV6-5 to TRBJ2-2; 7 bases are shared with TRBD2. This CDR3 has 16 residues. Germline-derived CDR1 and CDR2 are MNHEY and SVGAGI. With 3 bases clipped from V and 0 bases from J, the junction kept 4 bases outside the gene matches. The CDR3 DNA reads TGTGCCAGCAGTTATAGAAGCGGGGCGAACACCGGGGAGCTGTTTTTT. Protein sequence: CASSYRSGANTGELFF.

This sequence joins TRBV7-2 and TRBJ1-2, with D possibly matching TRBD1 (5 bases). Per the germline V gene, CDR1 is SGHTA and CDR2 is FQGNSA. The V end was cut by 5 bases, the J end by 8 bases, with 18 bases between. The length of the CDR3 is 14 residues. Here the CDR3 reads CASSPSAGQVGYTF. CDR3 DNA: TGTGCCAGCAGCCCCTCGGCAGGGCAGGTCGGCTACACCTTC.

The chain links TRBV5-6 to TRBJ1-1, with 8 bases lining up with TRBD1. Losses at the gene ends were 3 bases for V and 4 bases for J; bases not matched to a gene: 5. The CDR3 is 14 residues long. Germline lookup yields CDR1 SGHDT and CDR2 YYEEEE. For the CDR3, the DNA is TGTGCCAGCAGCTCCGACAGGGGATCCACTGAAGCTTTCTTT. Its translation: CASSSDRGSTEAFF.

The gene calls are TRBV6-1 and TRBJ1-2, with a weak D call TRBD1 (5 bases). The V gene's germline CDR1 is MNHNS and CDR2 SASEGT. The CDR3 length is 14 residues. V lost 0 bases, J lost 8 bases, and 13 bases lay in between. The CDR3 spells CASSEAWGDEGYTF. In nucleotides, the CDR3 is TGTGCCAGCAGTGAAGCGTGGGGGGACGAAGGCTACACCTTC.

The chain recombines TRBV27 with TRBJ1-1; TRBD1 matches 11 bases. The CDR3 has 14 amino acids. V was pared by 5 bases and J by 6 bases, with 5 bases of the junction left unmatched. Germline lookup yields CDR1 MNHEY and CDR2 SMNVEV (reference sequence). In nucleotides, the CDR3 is TGTGCCAGCAGTAAGGACAGGGGGCAAGCTGAAGCTTTCTTT. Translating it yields CASSKDRGQAEAFF.

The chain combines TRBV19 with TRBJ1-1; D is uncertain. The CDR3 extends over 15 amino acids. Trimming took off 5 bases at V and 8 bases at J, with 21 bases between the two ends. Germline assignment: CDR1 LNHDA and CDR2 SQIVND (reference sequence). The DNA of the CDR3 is TGTGCCAGTAGTGCCCCCGGGGTGATTGACCGGGAAGCTTTCTTT. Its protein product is CASSAPGVIDREAFF. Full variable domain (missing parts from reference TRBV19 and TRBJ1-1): DGGITQSPKYLFRKEGQNVTLSCEQNLNHDAMYWYRQDPGQGLRLIYYSQIVNDFQKGDIAEGYSVSREKKESFPLTVTSAQKNPTAFYLCASSAPGVIDREAFFGQGTRLTVV.

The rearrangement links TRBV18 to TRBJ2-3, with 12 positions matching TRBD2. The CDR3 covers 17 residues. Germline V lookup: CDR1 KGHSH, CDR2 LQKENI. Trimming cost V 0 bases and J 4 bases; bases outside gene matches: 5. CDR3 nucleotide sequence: TGTGCCAGCTCACCACCTGCACTAGCGGGGGGATCAGATACGCAGTATTTT. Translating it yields CASSPPALAGGSDTQYF. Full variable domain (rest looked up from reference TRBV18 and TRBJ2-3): NAGVMQNPRHLVRRRGQEARLRCSPMKGHSHVYWYRQLPEEGLKFMVYLQKENIIDESGMPKERFSAEFPKEGPSILRIQQVVRGDSAAYFCASSPPALAGGSDTQYFGPGTRLTVL.